This passage covers 2 T cell receptor beta chains from one sample sequenced in a study of cytomegalovirus exposure and HLA in healthy donors. It was with 60 Vbeta and 13 Jbeta primers that the PCR ran. Sequencing used immunoSEQ multiplex PCR; TCRdb keeps in-frame clones, though not all of them. This repertoire shows approximately 220,000 clones, 60% to 85% found once; its top ten account for 15%. The sequencing input was PBMCs. The origin of the receptors is a man aged 35 to 55 in good health and CMV-seronegative.

This clone came up a few times. The chain carries TRBV6-1 and TRBJ2-7; the D is unclear. Germline values: CDR1 MNHNS, CDR2 SASEGT. V gave up 6 bases and J gave up 1 base, with 16 bases separating them. The CDR3 has 15 amino acids. CDR3 nucleotide sequence: TGTGCCAGCAGCTCCCACCCAGAGACTTCCTACGAGCAGTACTTC. It specifies CASSSHPETSYEQYF.

V and J are TRBV27 and TRBJ2-1, with 8 bases lining up with TRBD1. CDR1 is MNHEY and CDR2 is SMNVEV in the germline V gene (reference sequence). The V segment lost 5 bases and the J segment 8 bases; nucleotides outside the gene matches: 14. This CDR3 contains 16 residues. CDR3 sequence: CASSPLPGTGGDEQFF. For the CDR3, the DNA is TGTGCCAGCAGTCCCCTCCCCGGGACAGGAGGCGATGAGCAGTTCTTC.